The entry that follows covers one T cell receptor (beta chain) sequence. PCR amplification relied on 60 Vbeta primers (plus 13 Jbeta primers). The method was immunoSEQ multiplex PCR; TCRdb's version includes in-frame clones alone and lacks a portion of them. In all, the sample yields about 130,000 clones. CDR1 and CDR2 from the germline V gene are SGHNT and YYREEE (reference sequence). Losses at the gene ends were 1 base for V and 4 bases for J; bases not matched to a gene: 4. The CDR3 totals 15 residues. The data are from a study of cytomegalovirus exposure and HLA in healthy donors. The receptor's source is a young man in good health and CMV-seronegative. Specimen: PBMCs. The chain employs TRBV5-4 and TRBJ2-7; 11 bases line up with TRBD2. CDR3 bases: TGTGCCAGCAGCTTGACTAGCGGGAGAAATTACGAGCAGTACTTC. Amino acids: CASSLTSGRNYEQYF.